This TCR beta chain is from a study of OX40 agonist ivuxolimab in advanced cancers. Study-wide points: Some patients without response likewise showed low normalized clonal expansion.

CDR1 is ENHRY, CDR2 SYGVKD, per germline. CDR3 length equals 14 residues. The V end was cut by 2 bases, the J end by 10 bases, with 15 bases between. Assay: immunoSEQ multiplex PCR; the TCRdb copy retains only in-frame clones and omits some. This table has about 88,000 clones, about 85% appearing once. A single count supports this clone. What it binds is not known. The source material was CD4+ or CD8+ T cells sorted from blood, sampled in a trial of the OX40 agonist ivuxolimab. V gene TRBV10-3 combines with J gene TRBJ2-1; D ambiguous. The receptor was derived from an adult with an advanced solid tumor such as melanoma, head and neck, liver or kidney cancer. CDR3 loop: CAISEEDWAPEQFF. The CDR3, as DNA: TGTGCCATCAGTGAGGAGGATTGGGCTCCCGAGCAGTTCTTC.